The 15 T cell receptor beta chains presented below share a single source sample, sequenced in a study of T-cell reconstitution after alpha-beta-depleted transplantation in children (TCRdb year 2016). The treatment or condition label corresponds to: allogeneic hematopoietic cell transplantation with graft depleted of TCRalphabeta T cells and CD19 B cells. The library was prepared using PCR. Instrument used: Illumina HiSeq 2500. TCR libraries were prepared with molecular barcoding, using unique molecular identifiers to normalize TCRbeta repertoire quantification. TCRdb applied fastp at Q25 and MiXCR to the public reads, then kept only in-frame beta chains. Entries are consolidated by CDR3 protein sequence, retaining the most common genes and DNA. This sample has 350,000 to 500,000 distinct CDR3 sequences in its table, and approximately 41% of those were observed once. Around a quarter of the sample is in the top ten clones.

Sequences were derived from PBMCs, sampled before TCRalphabeta/CD19-depleted stem cell transplant. These receptor sequences come from a girl under 10 years old with aplastic anemia, due to receive a stem cell transplant.

The chain uses TRBV20-1 and TRBJ2-1; D uncertain. Germline V gene lookup returns CDR1 DFQATT and CDR2 SNEGSKA (reference sequence). V lost 3 bases and J lost 9, with 9 bases in between. CDR3 size: 11 residues. DNA for the CDR3: TGCAGTGCTAGTTACGGCGTTGAGCAGTTCTTC. Translating it yields CSASYGVEQFF.

The sample holds many counts of this clonotype. V gene TRBV6-6 combines with J gene TRBJ1-1, with D tentatively TRBD1 (6 bases). Germline V CDR1 and CDR2: MNHNY, SVGAGI (reference sequence). The CDR3 totals 13 residues. Trimming shortened V by 6 bases and J by 4 bases, and 12 bases separated the two germline ends. The CDR3 protein is CASREQGGTEAFF. CDR3 coding DNA: TGTGCCAGCAGGGAACAGGGAGGCACTGAAGCTTTCTTT.

The table lists this clonotype with a few counts. The rearrangement links TRBV15 to TRBJ2-1, with D possibly being TRBD1 (6 bases). Germline lookup yields CDR1 LNHNV and CDR2 YYDKDF (reference sequence). This CDR3 has 13 amino acids. V lost 1 base and J lost 10, with 11 bases in between. In DNA form, the CDR3 reads TGTGCCACCAGCAGAGCAGGGGTGGACGAGCAGTTCTTC. Its protein is CATSRAGVDEQFF. The full variable domain, completed using reference TRBV15 and TRBJ2-1, is DAMVIQNPRYQVTQFGKPVTLSCSQTLNHNVMYWYQQKSSQAPKLLFHYYDKDFNNEADTPDNFQSRRPNTSFCFLDIRSPGLGDTAMYLCATSRAGVDEQFFGPGTRLTVL.

This clonotype was counted a few times. V and J are TRBV20-1 and TRBJ2-3, with a tentative D call TRBD2 (5 bases). Germline CDR1 and CDR2: DFQATT and SNEGSKA (reference sequence). V lost 1 base and J lost 3, with 14 bases in between. The CDR3 length is 15 residues. The CDR3 coding sequence is TGCAGTGCTAGAGGCCAGCTAGCCAGGACAGATACGCAGTATTTT. This codes for CSARGQLARTDTQYF.

The genes are TRBV9 and TRBJ2-4, with D perhaps TRBD1 (5 bases). The V end was cut by 4 bases, the J end by 4 bases, with 18 bases between. The CDR3 sequence is 16 residues long. Germline V gives CDR1 SGDLS, CDR2 YYNGEE. In nucleotides, the CDR3 is TGTGCCAGCAGCTCCCATACAGGAGCTTCAAAAAACATTCAGTACTTC. Residues: CASSSHTGASKNIQYF.

This chain uses TRBV6-5 with TRBJ2-7, with TRBD2 identical over 7 bases. Germline lookup yields CDR1 MNHEY and CDR2 SVGAGI. With V trimmed by 6 bases and J by 0 bases, 8 bases remained unmatched. The CDR3 totals 15 residues. CDR3 amino acids: CASSYLAESSYEQYF. The CDR3 bases are TGTGCCAGCAGCTATCTAGCGGAGAGCTCCTACGAGCAGTACTTC.

In this sample, this clonotype turned up many times. The gene calls are TRBV20-1 and TRBJ2-7, with 11 positions matching TRBD2. Germline trimming cut 4 bases from V and 4 bases from J; bases unmatched to any gene: 6. The CDR3 has 14 residues. Looked up from germline, CDR1 is DFQATT and CDR2 is SNEGSKA (reference sequence). The CDR3 protein is CSATAGTSGYEQYF. The CDR3 DNA is TGCAGTGCTACAGCCGGGACTAGCGGATACGAGCAGTACTTC.

The chain employs TRBV20-1 and TRBJ2-1; 8 bases map to TRBD2. V shed 6 bases, J shed 3 bases, and the junction held 4 bases outside the gene matches. Germline assignment: CDR1 DFQATT and CDR2 SNEGSKA (reference sequence). The CDR3 loop spans 13 amino acids. CDR3 in amino acids: CSAELADYNEQFF. CDR3 DNA sequence: TGCAGTGCAGAACTAGCGGACTACAATGAGCAGTTCTTC.

The chain joins TRBV15 to TRBJ2-1, with 7 positions matching TRBD1. CDR3 length: 16 residues. Germline V gene sequence: CDR1 LNHNV, CDR2 YYDKDF (reference sequence). V trimming: 2 bases; J trimming: 7 bases; junction bases outside the gene matches: 11. In nucleotides, the CDR3 is TGTGCCACCAGCAGAAATACAGGGGTCCCTTCGAATGAGCAGTTCTTC. This translates into CATSRNTGVPSNEQFF.

This clonotype was found many times. The chain employs TRBV20-1 and TRBJ2-1; D gene uncertain. The length of the CDR3 is 11 residues. Trimming removed 3 bases from V and 5 bases from J, with 5 bases in between. CDR1 DFQATT and CDR2 SNEGSKA come from the germline V gene (reference sequence). The CDR3 is CSASDNNEQFF. The CDR3 DNA reads TGCAGTGCTAGCGACAACAATGAGCAGTTCTTC.

The chain carries TRBV7-9 and TRBJ1-3, with 7 bases fitting TRBD1. The J segment lost 0 bases and the V segment lost 1 base, leaving 6 bases of the junction unmatched. CDR3 size: 17 residues. Germline values: CDR1 SEHNR, CDR2 FQNEAQ (reference sequence). Here the CDR3 DNA reads TGTGCCAGCAGCTTAGTTCAGGGGGTAGGCTCTGGAAACACCATATATTTT. This codes for CASSLVQGVGSGNTIYF.

The chain uses TRBV6-4 and TRBJ2-2; no definite D call. CDR3 length equals 12 residues. CDR1 and CDR2 (germline): MRHNA, SNTAGT. The V and J ends lost 2 bases and 5 bases respectively, with 3 bases between them. Here the CDR3 reads CASSDPTGELFF. DNA of the CDR3: TGTGCCAGCAGTGACCCTACCGGGGAGCTGTTTTTT.

In this sample, this clonotype turned up a few times. Lacking the conserved final phenylalanine or tryptophan, this CDR3 likely reflects a read error. The limits of the CDR3 on the DNA are not certain, so only TCRdb's listed CDR3 is given. The chain couples TRBV5-6 to TRBJ2-7; the D call in the table, TRBD1, was not verified against the DNA. Ends included, the CDR3 has 12 residues. Germline lookup yields CDR1 SGHDT and CDR2 YYEEEE. The CDR3 loop is CASSFNRQGAFL.

J is TRBJ1-4 and V is TRBV5-1; a possible D gene is TRBD1 (5 bases). CDR3 size: 16 residues. Looked up from germline, CDR1 is SGHRS and CDR2 is YFSETQ. Trimming left V 1 base short and J 6 bases short, with 16 bases between. The CDR3 loop is CASSLQPEGSHEKLFF. The CDR3 DNA reads TGCGCCAGCAGCTTGCAGCCAGAGGGGAGTCATGAAAAACTGTTTTTT.

In its sample, this clonotype was seen a few times. The chain recombines TRBV5-6 with TRBJ2-5, with D perhaps matching TRBD1 (6 bases). V dropped 0 bases and J dropped 7 bases, with 13 bases sitting between them. CDR3 size: 14 residues. Germline V gene sequence: CDR1 SGHDT, CDR2 YYEEEE. The CDR3 loop reads CASSLVETGGTQYF. For the CDR3, the DNA is TGTGCCAGCAGCTTGGTTGAGACAGGAGGGACCCAGTACTTC. Full variable domain (missing parts from reference TRBV5-6 and TRBJ2-5): DAGVTQSPTHLIKTRGQQVTLRCSPKSGHDTVSWYQQALGQGPQFIFQYYEEEERQRGNFPDRFSGHQFPNYSSELNVNALLLGDSALYLCASSLVETGGTQYFGPGTRLLVL.